The present T cell receptor beta chain was sequenced within a study of shared T cell receptors in the human thymus. This CDR3 has 15 residues. The ends were cut back, 4 bases at V and 4 bases at J, with 17 bases in the middle. Germline V gene lookup returns CDR1 SGHRS and CDR2 YFSETQ. The method was immunoSEQ multiplex PCR; TCRdb's version includes in-frame clones alone and lacks a portion of them. There are hundreds of thousands of clones in the sample; about 87% occur only once, and 0.0094% lies in the top ten. The same sample was also used in a study of human thymus T cells. As that study records: Donor material was obtained from healthy Finnish infants undergoing corrective surgery for congenital heart defects. Corrective cardiac surgery supplied the resected thymus tissue. Repertoires from thymus and blood appeared to show biased V and J gene usage. A high degree of thymic repertoire overlap among unrelated individuals was reported in related research.

The specimen was thymocytes. This receptor was taken from a boy younger than two with a congenital heart defect. This rearrangement joins TRBV5-1 to TRBJ1-2; D is ambiguous. CDR3 in DNA: TGCGCCAGCAGCGCCCCGGACGGCGGGATCTATGGCTACACCTTC. Residues: CASSAPDGGIYGYTF. Full variable domain (outside the CDR3, taken from reference TRBV5-1 and TRBJ1-2): KAGVTQTPRYLIKTRGQQVTLSCSPISGHRSVSWYQQTPGQGLQFLFEYFSETQRNKGNFPGRFSGRQFSNSRSEMNVSTLELGDSALYLCASSAPDGGIYGYTFGSGTRLTVV.